This T cell receptor beta chain was retrieved from a study of cytomegalovirus exposure and HLA in healthy donors. Across the study: Both the approximately 130 validation repertoires and the roughly 700 first-cohort repertoires used the same platform, as reported by a later analysis. Overall study results and limits: In the approximately 130 validation repertoires, a later analysis found that first-cohort TCR clusters tended to co-occur. High sensitivity and specificity were reportedly achieved when the classifier diagnosed cytomegalovirus status.

Sequencing was performed with immunoSEQ multiplex PCR; in TCRdb, only in-frame clones are kept and a portion is missing. This sample has hundreds of thousands of clones, with around 86% found just once. A word on this clone: Its cognate antigen is unknown.

Per germline, CDR1 SGHDT and CDR2 YYEEEE. This CDR3 spans 13 amino acids. The V gene end was trimmed by 3 bases and the J gene end by 3 bases; junction bases not matched to a gene: 2. The sample was PBMCs. The chain employs TRBV5-6 and TRBJ1-2; 7 bases align to TRBD1. The source of this sequence is a woman aged 18-29 years in good health and CMV-seronegative. The DNA for the CDR3 is TGTGCCAGCAGCTCCGGGACAGACTATGGCTACACCTTC. This translates into CASSSGTDYGYTF. Using reference TRBV5-6 and TRBJ1-2 for the parts outside the CDR3, the full variable domain is DAGVTQSPTHLIKTRGQQVTLRCSPKSGHDTVSWYQQALGQGPQFIFQYYEEEERQRGNFPDRFSGHQFPNYSSELNVNALLLGDSALYLCASSSGTDYGYTFGSGTRLTVV.